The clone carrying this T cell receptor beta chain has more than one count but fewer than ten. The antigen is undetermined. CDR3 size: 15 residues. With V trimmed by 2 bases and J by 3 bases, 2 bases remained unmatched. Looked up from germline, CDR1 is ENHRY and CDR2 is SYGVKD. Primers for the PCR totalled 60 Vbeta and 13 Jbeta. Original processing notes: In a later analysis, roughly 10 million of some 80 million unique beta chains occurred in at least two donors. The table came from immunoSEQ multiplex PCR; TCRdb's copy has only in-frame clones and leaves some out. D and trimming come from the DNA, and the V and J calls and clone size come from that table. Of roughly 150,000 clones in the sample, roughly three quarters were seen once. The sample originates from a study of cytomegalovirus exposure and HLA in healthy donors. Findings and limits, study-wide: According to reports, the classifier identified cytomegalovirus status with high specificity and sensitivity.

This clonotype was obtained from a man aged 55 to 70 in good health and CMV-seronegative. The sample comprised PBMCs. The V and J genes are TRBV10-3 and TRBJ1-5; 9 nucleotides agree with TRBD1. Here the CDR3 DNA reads TGTGCCATCAGTGAGACAGGGGGCCTCAATCAGCCCCAGCATTTT. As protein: CAISETGGLNQPQHF.